One and the same sample provided the 19 T cell receptor beta chains below, sequenced in a study of cytomegalovirus exposure and HLA in healthy donors. With 60 Vbeta and 13 Jbeta primers, the PCR was carried out. Sequencing was performed with immunoSEQ multiplex PCR; in TCRdb, only in-frame clones are kept and a portion is missing. The table counts 90,000 to 100,000 clones; around 3.4% lies in the top ten. Sequenced material: PBMCs. The receptors originated from a woman aged 30 to 39 in good health and CMV-seronegative.

V and J are TRBV10-3 and TRBJ1-1; 9 nucleotides align to TRBD1. Germline V gene lookup returns CDR1 ENHRY and CDR2 SYGVKD. The V gene end was trimmed by 6 bases and the J gene end by 3 bases; junction bases not matched to a gene: 5. The CDR3 is made up of 14 amino acids. CDR3 in DNA: TGTGCCATCAGGGGGACAGGGTCTCACACTGAAGCTTTCTTT. It yields the protein CAIRGTGSHTEAFF.

V gene TRBV7-3 combines with J gene TRBJ2-5; D may be TRBD2 (6 bases). Germline CDR1 is SGHTA and CDR2 is FQGTGA. Between the trimmed V and J ends, which lost 6 bases and 2 bases, there was a span of 10 bases. The CDR3 consists of 13 residues. As DNA, the CDR3 is TGTGCCAGCAGTTCGGGGAGGCAAGAGACCCAGTACTTC. It is translated as CASSSGRQETQYF.

The rearrangement uses TRBV10-3 and TRBJ2-5, with a tentative D call TRBD2 (5 bases). The CDR3 contains 15 residues. Trimming stripped 0 bases from V and 4 bases from J, with 12 bases between. Germline-derived CDR1 and CDR2 are ENHRY and SYGVKD. CDR3 protein: CAISESIGVRETQYF. The DNA for the CDR3 is TGTGCCATCAGTGAGTCGATCGGGGTGAGAGAGACCCAGTACTTC.

CDR3 sequence: CASSVDRHNEQFF. As DNA, the CDR3 is TGTGCCAGCAGTGTGGACAGACACAATGAGCAGTTCTTC. The chain has TRBV27 and TRBJ2-1, with D maybe TRBD1 (6 bases). The CDR3 length is 13 residues. In germline, CDR1 is MNHEY, CDR2 SMNVEV (reference sequence). Trimming shortened V by 5 bases and J by 5 bases, and 10 bases separated the two germline ends.

This rearrangement joins TRBV7-8 to TRBJ2-2; TRBD2 agrees at 7 bases. The CDR3 length is 17 residues. Germline loops: CDR1 SGHVS, CDR2 FQNEAQ. Trimming removed 1 base from V and 6 bases from J; junction bases left unmatched: 11. The CDR3 spells CASSLGIPPRGAGELFF. The DNA for the CDR3 is TGTGCCAGCAGCTTAGGCATCCCCCCACGGGGGGCCGGGGAGCTGTTTTTT.

The chain couples TRBV27 to TRBJ2-7; the match to TRBD2 covers 14 bases. Unmatched junction bases numbered 8, after V lost 5 bases and J lost 5 bases. Germline V gene lookup returns CDR1 MNHEY and CDR2 SMNVEV (reference sequence). CDR3 size: 16 residues. The CDR3 bases are TGTGCCAGCAGTCCGCGACTAGCGGGAGGGCCCCACGAGCAGTACTTC. Translation: CASSPRLAGGPHEQYF.

This chain joins TRBV6-5 and TRBJ2-3; D ambiguous. Germline V gene lookup returns CDR1 MNHEY and CDR2 SVGAGI. The ends were cut back, 2 bases at V and 1 base at J, with 7 bases in the middle. There are 14 residues in the CDR3. CDR3 sequence (DNA): TGTGCCAGCAGTTACGGGCAGGGCACAGATACGCAGTATTTT. Protein product: CASSYGQGTDTQYF.

This CDR3 is CASSLGGDNEQFF. In DNA form, the CDR3 reads TGTGCCAGCAGCTTAGGAGGGGACAATGAGCAGTTCTTC. This chain links TRBV13 with TRBJ2-1, with D perhaps matching TRBD1 (5 bases). The V and J ends lost 0 bases and 5 bases respectively, with 5 bases between them. This CDR3 region has 13 residues. Germline V gene lookup returns CDR1 PRHDT and CDR2 FYEKMQ (reference sequence).

In nucleotides, the CDR3 is TGTGCCAGCTCGATGGCTAGCGGGGGAAACAATGAGCAGTTCTTC. It codes for CASSMASGGNNEQFF. The chain carries TRBV9 and TRBJ2-1; 10 bases fit TRBD2. The germline CDR1 and CDR2 sequences are SGDLS and YYNGEE. Trimming cost V 7 bases and J 5 bases; bases outside gene matches: 9. This CDR3 is built from 15 residues.

The rearrangement uses TRBV29-1 and TRBJ2-1, with TRBD2 matching 8 bases. Germline V gene lookup returns CDR1 SQVTM and CDR2 ANQGSEA. The V gene end was trimmed by 0 bases and the J gene end by 5 bases; junction bases not matched to a gene: 6. The CDR3 totals 15 residues. This CDR3 reads CSVEDGRGADNEQFF. CDR3 DNA sequence: TGCAGCGTTGAAGACGGGCGGGGGGCTGACAATGAGCAGTTCTTC.

V gene TRBV15 combines with J gene TRBJ2-5, with 7 bases identical to TRBD2. The CDR3 is 17 amino acids. CDR1 is LNHNV and CDR2 is YYDKDF in the germline V gene (reference sequence). Trimming at V came to 4 bases and at J to 4 bases, leaving 15 bases not matched to a gene. The CDR3 nucleotides are TGTGCCACCAGCACATTAGGGGCGGGGGACCTCCCAGAGACCCAGTACTTC. It codes for CATSTLGAGDLPETQYF.

This rearrangement joins TRBV28 to TRBJ1-1, with a tentative D call TRBD1 (5 bases). The CDR3 consists of 12 residues. From germline, CDR1 is MDHEN and CDR2 SYDVKM. The V end lost 6 bases, the J end lost 1 base, and 6 bases lay between the germline ends. The CDR3 protein is CASRGQNTEAFF. In nucleotides, the CDR3 is TGTGCCAGCAGAGGACAGAACACTGAAGCTTTCTTT. Full variable domain (rest looked up from reference TRBV28 and TRBJ1-1): DVKVTQSSRYLVKRTGEKVFLECVQDMDHENMFWYRQDPGLGLRLIYFSYDVKMKEKGDIPEGYSVSREKKERFSLILESASTNQTSMYLCASRGQNTEAFFGQGTRLTVV.

This chain connects TRBV5-1 to TRBJ2-1; 7 bases agree with TRBD2. V gave up 6 bases and J gave up 6 bases; unmatched junction bases: 15. The germline V gene has CDR1 SGHRS and CDR2 YFSETQ. The CDR3 has 16 amino acids. In DNA form, the CDR3 reads TGCGCCAGCATCATGGGGGACTGGTCGGGAGGCAATGAGCAGTTCTTC. It specifies CASIMGDWSGGNEQFF.

The J gene is TRBJ2-1, the V gene TRBV5-6; 7 bases are shared with TRBD2. V shed 1 base, J shed 3 bases, and the junction held 7 bases outside the gene matches. Germline loops: CDR1 SGHDT, CDR2 YYEEEE. The CDR3 spans 16 residues. CDR3 DNA: TGTGCCAGCAGCTTGTTCGCGGGAGATCGCTACAATGAGCAGTTCTTC. It specifies CASSLFAGDRYNEQFF. The variable domain in full, completed from reference TRBV5-6 and TRBJ2-1, reads DAGVTQSPTHLIKTRGQQVTLRCSPKSGHDTVSWYQQALGQGPQFIFQYYEEEERQRGNFPDRFSGHQFPNYSSELNVNALLLGDSALYLCASSLFAGDRYNEQFFGPGTRLTVL.

Remarks on this clone: The final CDR3 position lacks the conserved phenylalanine or tryptophan, pointing to a likely read error. Because the CDR3's place on the DNA is in doubt, the DNA is left out and the CDR3 is given as listed by TCRdb. The genes are TRBV5-6 and TRBJ2-7; the table's D call, TRBD2, was not checked against the DNA. The CDR3 length is 14 residues, termini included. Germline V lookup: CDR1 SGHDT, CDR2 YYEEEE. CDR3 protein: CASRKGTGLTQDSL.

The V gene is TRBV10-3, the J gene TRBJ2-5; 7 bases match TRBD2. The trim removed 5 bases at V and 3 bases at J, leaving 3 bases unmatched. This CDR3 contains 13 residues. CDR1 is ENHRY, CDR2 SYGVKD, per germline. The CDR3 DNA follows: TGTGCCATCAGTCCCAGCGGGGAAGAGACCCAGTACTTC. This sequence encodes CAISPSGEETQYF.

The gene calls are TRBV15 and TRBJ1-5; D gene unclear. The CDR3 runs 15 residues. With 1 base removed from V and 5 bases from J, the gap between germline ends came to 12 bases. Germline V CDR1 and CDR2: LNHNV, YYDKDF (reference sequence). The CDR3 DNA sequence: TGTGCCACCAGCAGAGTTGGCAGGACTGATCAGCCCCAGCATTTT. It yields the protein CATSRVGRTDQPQHF.

This chain joins TRBV5-1 and TRBJ2-5; a possible D gene is TRBD1 (8 bases). CDR1 SGHRS and CDR2 YFSETQ come from the germline V gene. This CDR3 spans 21 amino acids. Trimming pared 0 bases from V and 3 bases from J, leaving 30 bases between. The CDR3 coding sequence is TGCGCCAGCAGCTTGGCCCCAGGGGGCGGGCCAGCGGGAATAAGGGAAGAGACCCAGTACTTC. Protein: CASSLAPGGGPAGIREETQYF.

This chain uses TRBV10-1 with TRBJ2-1; 11 nucleotides line up with TRBD2. V lost 5 bases, J lost 2 bases, and 11 bases stayed unmatched. CDR3 length: 18 amino acids. CDR1 and CDR2 from the germline V gene are WNHNN and SYGVQD (reference sequence). CDR3 sequence: CASSRDTLAGGPYNEQFF. The CDR3 coding sequence is TGCGCCAGCAGTAGGGACACTCTAGCGGGAGGCCCCTACAATGAGCAGTTCTTC.